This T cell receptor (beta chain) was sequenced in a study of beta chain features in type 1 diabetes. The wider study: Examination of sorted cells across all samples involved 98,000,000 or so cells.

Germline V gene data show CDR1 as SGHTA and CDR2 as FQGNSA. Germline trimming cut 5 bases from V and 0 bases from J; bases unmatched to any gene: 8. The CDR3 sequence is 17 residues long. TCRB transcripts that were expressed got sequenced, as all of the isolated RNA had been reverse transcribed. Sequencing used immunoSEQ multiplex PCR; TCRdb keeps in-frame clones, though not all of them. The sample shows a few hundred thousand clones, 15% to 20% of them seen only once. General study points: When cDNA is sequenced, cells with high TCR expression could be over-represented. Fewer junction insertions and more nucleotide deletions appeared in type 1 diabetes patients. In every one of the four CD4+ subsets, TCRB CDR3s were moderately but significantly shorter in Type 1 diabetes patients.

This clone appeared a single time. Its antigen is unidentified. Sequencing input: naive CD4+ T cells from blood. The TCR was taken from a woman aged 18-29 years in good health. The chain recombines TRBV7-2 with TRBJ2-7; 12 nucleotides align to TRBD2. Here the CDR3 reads CASSARLAGEPSYEQYF. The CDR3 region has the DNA TGTGCCAGCAGCGCCAGACTAGCGGGAGAGCCCTCCTACGAGCAGTACTTC.